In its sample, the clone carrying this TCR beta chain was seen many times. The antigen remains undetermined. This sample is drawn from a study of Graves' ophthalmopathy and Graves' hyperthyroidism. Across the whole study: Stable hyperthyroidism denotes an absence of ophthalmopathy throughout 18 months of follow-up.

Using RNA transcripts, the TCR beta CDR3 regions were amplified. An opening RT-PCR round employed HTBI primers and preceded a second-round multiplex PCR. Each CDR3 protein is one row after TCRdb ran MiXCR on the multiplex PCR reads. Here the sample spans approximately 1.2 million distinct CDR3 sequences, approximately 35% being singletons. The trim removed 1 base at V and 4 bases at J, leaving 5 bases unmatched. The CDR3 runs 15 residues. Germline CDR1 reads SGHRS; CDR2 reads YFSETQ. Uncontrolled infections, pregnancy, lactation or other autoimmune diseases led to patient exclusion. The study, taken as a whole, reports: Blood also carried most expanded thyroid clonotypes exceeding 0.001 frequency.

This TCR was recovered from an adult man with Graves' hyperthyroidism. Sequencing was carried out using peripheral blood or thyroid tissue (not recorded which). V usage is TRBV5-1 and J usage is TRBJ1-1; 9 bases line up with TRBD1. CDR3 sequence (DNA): TGCGCCAGCAGCTTGAGGCTGGACAGGGGCACTGAAGCTTTCTTT. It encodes CASSLRLDRGTEAFF.